Shown below are 28 T cell receptor beta chains from a single sample sequenced in a study of CD8+ T cells in alopecia areata. Treatment reported: oral pan-JAK inhibitor, 5-10 mg twice daily. Extracted from the samples, RNA was reverse transcribed into cDNA to serve as the sequencing template. Data came from immunoSEQ multiplex PCR; TCRdb stores just in-frame clones and leaves some out. The sample contains about 270,000 clones, 60% of which appear only once. Material: CD4+ T cells sorted from blood, obtained at week 52, from a patient treated with tofacitinib. The receptors stem from a human donor with alopecia areata.

The gene calls are TRBV5-6 and TRBJ1-2; 9 positions match TRBD1. The CDR3 totals 15 residues. The germline V gene has CDR1 SGHDT and CDR2 YYEEEE. V was pared by 2 bases and J by 2 bases, with 4 bases of the junction left unmatched. CDR3 in amino acids: CASSFPGTGNYGYTF. CDR3 sequence (DNA): TGTGCCAGCAGCTTCCCCGGGACAGGGAACTATGGCTACACCTTC.

This clone was recorded a few times. This chain joins TRBV27 and TRBJ1-5; D gene ambiguous. Germline assignment: CDR1 MNHEY and CDR2 SMNVEV (reference sequence). The V end was cut by 8 bases, the J end by 6 bases, with 11 bases between. CDR3 length: 12 amino acids. The CDR3 sequence: CASAGVGQPQHF. The CDR3 coding sequence is TGTGCCAGCGCTGGGGTAGGTCAGCCCCAGCATTTT.

This chain joins TRBV5-1 and TRBJ2-5; 14 nucleotides align to TRBD2. CDR1 is SGHRS and CDR2 is YFSETQ in the germline V gene. The CDR3 consists of 19 residues. With 5 bases clipped from V and 1 base from J, the junction kept 13 bases outside the gene matches. This chain's CDR3 is CASSHWGLGTSGGQETQYF. CDR3 bases: TGCGCCAGCAGTCACTGGGGACTGGGGACTAGCGGGGGCCAAGAGACCCAGTACTTC.

The gene calls are TRBV4-1 and TRBJ2-5, with TRBD2 matching over 7 bases. Germline loops: CDR1 MGHRA, CDR2 YSYEKL. Trimming removed 0 bases from V and 7 bases from J; junction bases left unmatched: 8. This CDR3 region has 15 residues. CDR3 in DNA: TGCGCCAGCAGCCAAGATCCTCAGGGAGGGGTGACCCAGTACTTC. It is translated as CASSQDPQGGVTQYF.

This clone was found many times. V and J are TRBV2 and TRBJ2-7; no clear D gene. V lost 3 bases, J lost 4 bases, and 13 bases lay in between. CDR3 length equals 14 residues. CDR1 is SNHLY and CDR2 is FYNNEI in the germline V gene. CDR3 region: CASSDASLLYEQYF. The DNA for the CDR3 is TGTGCCAGCAGTGATGCCAGCCTTTTGTACGAGCAGTACTTC.

Of note for this clone: Relative to the germline gene, one junction end is altered; a read error may explain this. This rearrangement joins TRBV29-1 to TRBJ2-3, with 7 bases fitting TRBD1. The CDR3 totals 10 residues. The germline CDR1 and CDR2 sequences are SQVTM and ANQGSEA. CDR3 sequence (DNA): TGCAGCGTTGGAGACAGGGAGAAGAATTTT. Amino acid sequence: CSVGDREKNF.

This clone was observed a handful of times. This chain joins TRBV7-2 and TRBJ1-4, with D unclear. V lost 4 bases, J lost 2 bases, and 11 bases lay in between. This CDR3 contains 15 residues. Looked up from germline, CDR1 is SGHTA and CDR2 is FQGNSA. The CDR3 sequence is CASSSRPGTNEKLFF. The CDR3, as DNA: TGTGCCAGCAGCTCCCGACCCGGCACTAATGAAAAACTGTTTTTT.

CDR3 nucleotides: TGTGCCAGCTCACCACAGGGACTCCCCGGGGAGACCCAGTACTTC. Its protein product is CASSPQGLPGETQYF. The rearrangement joins TRBV18 to TRBJ2-5; weak D call: TRBD2 (6 bases). V dropped 1 base and J dropped 5 bases, with 14 bases sitting between them. The CDR3 loop spans 15 amino acids. Germline CDR1 is KGHSH and CDR2 is LQKENI.

This clone occurred many times. This chain joins TRBV9 and TRBJ1-2; D not resolved. Germline V CDR1 and CDR2: SGDLS, YYNGEE. The CDR3 contains 10 residues. V lost 3 bases and J 6 bases, leaving 3 bases between the germline ends. CDR3 DNA sequence: TGTGCCAGCAGCGGGAATGGCTACACCTTC. This codes for CASSGNGYTF.

The chain has TRBV4-3 and TRBJ1-2; 8 positions match TRBD1. The junction had 12 bases not matched to a gene; V was cut back by 0 bases and J by 3 bases. Looked up from germline, CDR1 is LGHNA and CDR2 is YSLEER. There are 18 residues in the CDR3. DNA of the CDR3: TGCGCCAGCAGCCAAGAGACTAATCAGGGGGCTGCCTACTATGGCTACACCTTC. It is translated as CASSQETNQGAAYYGYTF.

This sequence joins TRBV29-1 and TRBJ2-3; D is unresolved. The germline V gene has CDR1 SQVTM and CDR2 ANQGSEA. There are 13 residues in the CDR3. V lost 3 bases, J lost 6 bases, and 13 bases lay in between. The CDR3 DNA follows: TGCAGCGTTGATAACCCCCCAGAGGATACGCAGTATTTT. Amino acid sequence: CSVDNPPEDTQYF.

V is TRBV29-1 and J is TRBJ2-3; 8 nucleotides align to TRBD1. Looked up from germline, CDR1 is SQVTM and CDR2 is ANQGSEA. The CDR3 is 14 residues long. The V segment lost 4 bases and the J segment 0 bases; nucleotides outside the gene matches: 3. The DNA of the CDR3 is TGCAGCGTTGGAGACAGGGGTAGCACAGATACGCAGTATTTT. Encoded protein: CSVGDRGSTDTQYF.

The chain uses TRBV14 and TRBJ1-3; no definite D call. Germline V gene sequence: CDR1 SGHDN, CDR2 FVKESK. CDR3 length: 14 amino acids. V was trimmed by 4 bases and J by 11 bases, leaving 18 bases between them. The CDR3 DNA reads TGTGCCAGCAGCCCCTTGGATGGCCCATCGGCCATATATTTT. Encoded protein: CASSPLDGPSAIYF.

The chain links TRBV30 to TRBJ1-5, with a possible D match to TRBD1 (5 bases). The germline V gene encodes CDR1 GTSNPN and CDR2 SVGIG (reference sequence). Trimming took 1 base from V and 3 from J, leaving 7 bases between them. The CDR3 has 13 residues. CDR3 sequence (DNA): TGTGCCTGGAGTGGGACATTCAATCAGCCCCAGCATTTT. The encoded protein is CAWSGTFNQPQHF.

V usage is TRBV27 and J usage is TRBJ1-6; D is possibly TRBD1 (5 bases). Germline CDR1 MNHEY, CDR2 SMNVEV (reference sequence). Trimming stripped 6 bases from V and 7 bases from J, with 13 bases between. The CDR3 runs 14 residues. Here the CDR3 reads CASSPGDFNSPLHF. DNA of the CDR3: TGTGCCAGCAGCCCCGGGGACTTCAATTCACCCCTCCACTTT.

This chain connects TRBV29-1 to TRBJ1-6; TRBD1 matches at 7 bases. Looked up from germline, CDR1 is SQVTM and CDR2 is ANQGSEA. Trimming took 4 bases from V and 10 from J; bases not matched to a gene: 10. The CDR3 totals 14 residues. CDR3 protein: CSVVIEGGESPLHF. In DNA form, the CDR3 reads TGCAGCGTTGTAATCGAAGGGGGCGAATCACCCCTCCACTTT.

This clone appeared a single time. The J gene is TRBJ1-5, the V gene TRBV30; 9 nucleotides match TRBD1. This CDR3 contains 16 residues. The germline V gene has CDR1 GTSNPN and CDR2 SVGIG (reference sequence). The junction had 12 bases not matched to a gene; V was cut back by 2 bases and J by 7 bases. The CDR3 reads CAWSSILQGAGQPQHF. The CDR3, as DNA: TGTGCCTGGAGTTCAATCCTACAGGGGGCTGGGCAGCCCCAGCATTTT.

The chain uses TRBV29-1 and TRBJ1-1; D is perhaps TRBD1 (6 bases). Germline V gene lookup returns CDR1 SQVTM and CDR2 ANQGSEA. Trimming took off 6 bases at V and 1 base at J, with 12 bases between the two ends. The CDR3 covers 13 residues. The CDR3 sequence is CSVEGHWNTEAFF. In DNA form, the CDR3 reads TGCAGCGTGGAGGGACATTGGAACACTGAAGCTTTCTTT.

The V and J genes are TRBV7-9 and TRBJ2-5, with D uncertain. V lost 0 bases, J lost 5 bases, and 7 bases lay in between. Germline V gene lookup returns CDR1 SEHNR and CDR2 FQNEAQ (reference sequence). This CDR3 spans 13 amino acids. Here the CDR3 DNA reads TGTGCCAGCAGCTTAGCGCCTGCCGAGACCCAGTACTTC. This sequence encodes CASSLAPAETQYF.

The chain carries TRBV2 and TRBJ1-5, with 9 nucleotides matching TRBD1. CDR1 is SNHLY and CDR2 is FYNNEI in the germline V gene. V lost 2 bases to trimming and J lost 9 bases; unmatched junction nucleotides: 8. The CDR3 runs 15 residues. This CDR3 is CASSESGQGLGPQHF. In DNA form, the CDR3 reads TGTGCCAGCAGTGAATCCGGACAGGGGTTAGGGCCCCAGCATTTT.

The sample holds a few counts of this clone. This chain joins TRBV23-1 and TRBJ2-1; 8 nucleotides agree with TRBD1. TRBV23-1 is given ORF status, its function remaining uncertain. The CDR3 length is 17 residues. J was trimmed by 7 bases and V by 3 bases; bases with no gene match: 14. This CDR3 reads CASSHLRTGPMPNEQFF. The CDR3 DNA reads as TGCGCCAGCAGTCATCTAAGGACAGGGCCGATGCCTAATGAGCAGTTCTTC.

The rearrangement links TRBV6-5 to TRBJ2-7, with D hard to call. V lost 7 bases and J lost 5, with 12 bases in between. The CDR3 runs to 12 residues. Looked up from germline, CDR1 is MNHEY and CDR2 is SVGAGI. For the CDR3, the DNA is TGTGCCAGCAAGGGCCCCGGCCACGAGCAGTACTTC. Translating gives CASKGPGHEQYF.

This clone was observed a few times. This chain connects TRBV19 to TRBJ2-2; D possibly corresponds to TRBD1 (5 bases). CDR1 is LNHDA, CDR2 SQIVND, per germline (reference sequence). The ends were cut back, 9 bases at V and 1 base at J, with 15 bases in the middle. The CDR3 length is 15 residues. The CDR3 loop reads CASKLETVNTGELFF. The CDR3 bases are TGTGCCAGCAAATTGGAGACAGTGAACACCGGGGAGCTGTTTTTT.

The rearrangement uses TRBV30 and TRBJ1-1, with D tentatively TRBD1 (5 bases). V was trimmed by 7 bases and J by 4 bases, leaving 16 bases between them. CDR1 GTSNPN and CDR2 SVGIG come from the germline V gene (reference sequence). This CDR3 region has 13 residues. CDR3 nucleotides: TGTGCCTTTGACCGGGGGGGAGGCACTGAAGCTTTCTTT. It codes for CAFDRGGGTEAFF.

The CDR3 sequence: CASSQDQRGNYGYTF. The CDR3 DNA reads as TGCGCCAGCAGCCAAGATCAACGGGGAAATTATGGCTACACCTTC. The chain joins TRBV4-3 to TRBJ1-2; D is undetermined. This CDR3 contains 15 residues. Germline V gene lookup returns CDR1 LGHNA and CDR2 YSLEER. Trimming stripped 0 bases from V and 5 bases from J, with 13 bases between.

This clone was picked up a small number of times. The chain employs TRBV11-1 and TRBJ1-1; a weak D match, TRBD1 (6 bases). With 6 bases removed from V and 4 bases from J, the gap between germline ends came to 12 bases. Germline V gene sequence: CDR1 SGHAT, CDR2 FQDESV (reference sequence). CDR3 length: 13 amino acids. The CDR3 DNA follows: TGTGCCAGCAGAGGTACAGGGACCACTGAAGCTTTCTTT. This translates into CASRGTGTTEAFF.

V gene TRBV25-1 combines with J gene TRBJ2-7; D remains unclear. The CDR3 contains 13 residues. Trimming removed 9 bases from V and 0 bases from J, with 12 bases in between. The germline CDR1 and CDR2 sequences are MGHDK and SYGVNS. CDR3 sequence reads: CASIGSSSYEQYF. The CDR3 DNA is TGTGCCAGTATAGGATCGAGCTCCTACGAGCAGTACTTC.

V is TRBV10-3 and J is TRBJ2-2; D uncertain. Germline lookup yields CDR1 ENHRY and CDR2 SYGVKD. The V and J ends lost 2 bases and 6 bases respectively, with 16 bases between them. The CDR3 runs 16 residues. The DNA of the CDR3 is TGTGCCATCAGTGAGAATCCCGTAGTGGTTCCCGGGGAGCTGTTTTTT. It is translated as CAISENPVVVPGELFF.